This is a list of T cell receptor beta chains from one sample in a study of cytomegalovirus exposure and HLA in healthy donors. Sequencing was performed with immunoSEQ multiplex PCR; in TCRdb, only in-frame clones are kept and a portion is missing. The table shows about 89,000 clones, with 76% occurring only once. The sample was PBMCs. The receptors here all came from a male donor in good health and CMV-seronegative. CDR3s include the opening cysteine and the closing phenylalanine or tryptophan. D genes are given only for firm matches. Clone size is given for some rows only: seen once, a few or many times, or a class if the clone is expanded.

size	J	V	D	DNA	CDR3
.	TRBJ1-1	TRBV19	.	TGTGCCAGTAGTTTCAACAGGGCGGCCACTGAAGCTTTCTTT	CASSFNRAATEAFF
.	TRBJ2-7	TRBV5-4	.	TGTGCCAGCAGCTCCTCCCCCCTTTCCTACGAGCAGTACTTC	CASSSSPLSYEQYF
.	TRBJ1-1	TRBV5-1	.	TGCGCCAGCAGCTTAGTCCCTTGGGAGGGGAGCACTGAAGCTTTCTTT	CASSLVPWEGSTEAFF
.	TRBJ1-3	TRBV7-3	TRBD1	TGTGCCAGCAGCCCTGGGACAGGGAAGGACACCATATATTTT	CASSPGTGKDTIYF
.	TRBJ2-3	TRBV19	TRBD1	TGTGCCAGTAGTATAGGGCCCCCCGGGACAGGGGACACATCTAGCACAGATACGCAGTATTTT	CASSIGPPGTGDTSSTDTQYF
.	TRBJ2-5	TRBV28	TRBD2	TGTGCCAGCAGTTTAGGGGAACTAGCGGGGGCTGAGACCCAGTACTTC	CASSLGELAGAETQYF
.	TRBJ1-1	TRBV7-8	.	TGTGCCAGCAGGCAAACCGGGTCCGAGCGGGCTTTCTTT	CASRQTGSERAFF
.	TRBJ1-1	TRBV19	TRBD1	TGTGCCAGTACCCAGGGGGCTTGGGGGAACACTGAAGCTTTCTTT	CASTQGAWGNTEAFF
.	TRBJ2-4	TRBV11-2	TRBD2	TGTGCCAGCAGCTCGGTACCTAGCGGGAGGTTGGGAAACATTCAGTACTTC	CASSSVPSGRLGNIQYF
.	TRBJ2-5	TRBV7-2	.	TGTGCCAGCAGCTTAGTCAGGGCAGAGACCCAGTACTTC	CASSLVRAETQYF
.	TRBJ2-7	TRBV30	TRBD1	TGTGCCTGGAGTGTACTAGGACAGGGCCGCGAGCAGTACTTC	CAWSVLGQGREQYF
.	TRBJ1-1	TRBV29-1	.	TGCAGCGTTGATCTTTTTACTGAAGCTTTCTTT	CSVDLFTEAFF
.	TRBJ2-1	TRBV11-2	TRBD2	TGTGCCAGCAGCTTAGTTCCCTTAGCGGGGGGCTACAATGAGCAGTTCTTC	CASSLVPLAGGYNEQFF
.	TRBJ2-2	TRBV19	.	TGTGCCAGTAGTATAGTAGGCGGGACGAACACCGGGGAGCTGTTTTTT	CASSIVGGTNTGELFF
.	TRBJ2-7	TRBV2	.	TGTGCCAGCAGTGATAGAGGACTCTACGAGCAGTACTTC	CASSDRGLYEQYF
.	TRBJ1-1	TRBV5-6	.	TGTGCCAGCAGCTTTGCAGGCCGATCGAACACTGAAGCTTTCTTT	CASSFAGRSNTEAFF
.	TRBJ1-2	TRBV5-1	TRBD1	TGCGCCAGCAGCCCCCGTTCACAGGGGGCGTATGTCTACACCTTC	CASSPRSQGAYVYTF
.	TRBJ2-7	TRBV7-9	.	TGTGCCAGCAGCTTGGGCGGGAATGACGAGCAGTACTTC	CASSLGGNDEQYF
.	TRBJ1-5	TRBV29-1	.	TGCAGCGTTGACCGTAGCAATCAGCCCCAGCATTTT	CSVDRSNQPQHF
.	TRBJ2-1	TRBV5-4	.	TGTGCCAGCAGCTTTCAGGTTTACAATGAGCAGTTCTTC	CASSFQVYNEQFF
.	TRBJ1-5	TRBV19	TRBD1	TGTGCCAGTAGCGGGACAGGGGGCAATCAGCCCCAGCATTTT	CASSGTGGNQPQHF
.	TRBJ1-2	TRBV5-6	.	TGTGCCAGCAGCCCGGACGGACAGAACTATGGCTACACCTTC	CASSPDGQNYGYTF
.	TRBJ1-1	TRBV9	.	TGTGCCAGCAGCGTAGGGGGGGGCGGGAAGGACACTGAAGCTTTCTTT	CASSVGGGGKDTEAFF
.	TRBJ2-7	TRBV10-3	.	TGTGCCATCAGTGAGGGTACCCCCATTTTCCCGGTCTTC	CAISEGTPIFPVF
once	TRBJ2-4	TRBV2	TRBD2	TGTGCCAGCAGTGGGGCGGGAGAGGGCTCCAAAAACAGTCAGTACTTC	CASSGAGEGSKNSQYF
.	TRBJ2-5	TRBV2	.	TGTGCCAGCAGTGAACAGGGCGTGACCCAGTACTTC	CASSEQGVTQYF
.	TRBJ1-1	TRBV10-2	.	TGCGCCAGCAGTGTAGTGAACACTGAAGCTTTCTTT	CASSVVNTEAFF
once	TRBJ1-5	TRBV2	.	TGTGCCAGCAGTGGAACAGGAGGCAATCAGCCCCAGCATTTT	CASSGTGGNQPQHF
.	TRBJ1-5	TRBV2	.	TGTGCCAGCAGCCCCAGGTTCAATCAGCCCCAGCATTTT	CASSPRFNQPQHF
.	TRBJ1-5	TRBV29-1	TRBD1	TGCAGCGTTAGTCCGGGACAGGGGAGCAATCAGCCCCAGCATTTT	CSVSPGQGSNQPQHF
.	TRBJ1-5	TRBV4-1	.	TGCGCCAGCAGCCAAGACCAGGTAAACAATCAGCCCCAGCATTTT	CASSQDQVNNQPQHF
.	TRBJ1-4	TRBV9	TRBD1	TGTGCCAGCAGCGTAAACGCAGGGGGCGTTGAAAAACTGTTTTTT	CASSVNAGGVEKLFF
.	TRBJ2-7	TRBV28	TRBD1	TGTGCCAGCAGTTCCGGGGACAGGGTCCACGAGCAGTACTTC	CASSSGDRVHEQYF
.	TRBJ2-5	TRBV30	TRBD2	TGTGCCTGGAGACTAGCGGGGGGGATCCAAGAGACCCAGTACTTC	CAWRLAGGIQETQYF
.	TRBJ2-1	TRBV2	TRBD1	TGTGCCAGCGGCGAGGACAGGGGGCGGCTAGCGACGTCTTACAATGAGCAGTTCTTC	CASGEDRGRLATSYNEQFF
.	TRBJ2-5	TRBV10-3	.	TGTGCCATCAGTGAGTCCGGGGAGACCCAGTACTTC	CAISESGETQYF
.	TRBJ2-2	TRBV9	TRBD2	TGTGCCAGCAGCTCGGGACTAGTTACCGGGGAGCTGTTTTTT	CASSSGLVTGELFF
.	TRBJ2-5	TRBV4-3	TRBD1	TGCACCAGCGGACAGGGGGATCAAGAGACCCAGTACTTC	CTSGQGDQETQYF
.	TRBJ1-1	TRBV11-2	.	TGTGCCAGCAGCGTGGACGGGACTAACACTGAAGCTTTCTTT	CASSVDGTNTEAFF
once	TRBJ1-2	TRBV30	TRBD1	TGTGCCTGGAGTGTAAAGGGACAGAGACAACCCTATGGCTACACCTTC	CAWSVKGQRQPYGYTF
few	TRBJ2-7	TRBV7-2	TRBD2	TGTGCCAGCAGCCAACGCCAGCGGGGCGAGCAGTACTTC	CASSQRQRGEQYF
.	TRBJ2-7	TRBV27	.	TGTGCCAGCAGTTACACCAGGGCCTACGAGCAGTACTTC	CASSYTRAYEQYF
.	TRBJ1-5	TRBV30	.	TGTGCCTGGAGTCCCCAGGGGAATCAGCCCCAGCATTTT	CAWSPQGNQPQHF
.	TRBJ2-7	TRBV15	.	TGTGCCACCAGCAGAGATCGGACTCAACAGTACTTC	CATSRDRTQQYF
.	TRBJ1-5	TRBV15	TRBD1	TGTGCCACCAGCAAGGCAGGGGGCTTCAATCAGCCCCAGCATTTT	CATSKAGGFNQPQHF
.	TRBJ2-7	TRBV5-1	TRBD2	TGCGCCAGCAGCCTGACTTCTCTAGCGGGTTTCTACGAGCAGTACTTC	CASSLTSLAGFYEQYF
.	TRBJ2-1	TRBV9	TRBD1	TGTGCCAGCAGCGTGTATTGGTCGGGACAGGGGGTTAGTGAGCAGTTCTTC	CASSVYWSGQGVSEQFF
few	TRBJ2-2	TRBV5-1	TRBD2	TGCGCCAGCAGCCCCCGGCGGGAGGGCGCCACCGGGGAGCTGTTTTTT	CASSPRREGATGELFF
.	TRBJ1-1	TRBV10-3	TRBD1	TGTGCCATCAGGGACAGGATGATGAACACTGAAGCTTTCTTT	CAIRDRMMNTEAFF
.	TRBJ2-7	TRBV27	TRBD2	TGTGCCAGCAGTATAGCGAGCGGGGGGGCCCGGGAGCAGTACTTC	CASSIASGGAREQYF
.	TRBJ1-1	TRBV7-2	.	TGTGCCAGCAGCTTAACTGGTCTCCAAGCTTTCTTT	CASSLTGLQAFF
.	TRBJ1-4	TRBV11-2	.	TGTGCCAGCAGCTTAGTCTTCTCAGGGGTAGGGGAAAAACTGTTTTTT	CASSLVFSGVGEKLFF
.	TRBJ2-7	TRBV7-2	TRBD1	TGTGCCAGCAGCTTAGCCCCCGGGACAGGGTTGTACGAGCAGTACTTC	CASSLAPGTGLYEQYF
once	TRBJ2-1	TRBV4-3	.	TGCGCCAGCAGCCAAGAATTAGCTCGTGAGCAGTTCTTC	CASSQELAREQFF
once	TRBJ2-7	TRBV4-3	TRBD1	TGCGCCAGCAGCCAAGATTTCACGGGACAGCTATACGAGCAGTACTTC	CASSQDFTGQLYEQYF
.	TRBJ2-7	TRBV5-1	TRBD1	TGCGCCAGCAGCAATGGACAGGGATTCTACGAGCAGTACTTC	CASSNGQGFYEQYF
.	TRBJ2-7	TRBV28	.	TGTGCCAGCAGTTCCCTCTACGAGCAGTACTTC	CASSSLYEQYF
.	TRBJ2-5	TRBV11-2	TRBD1	TGTGCCAGCAGAAAGGGACAGGGGAAACTCCAAGAGACCCAGTACTTC	CASRKGQGKLQETQYF
.	TRBJ2-7	TRBV29-1	.	TGCAGCGTTGTCGAAGGGGGATACGAGCAGTACTTC	CSVVEGGYEQYF